One T cell receptor beta chain is described in this entry. This specimen belongs to a study of blood T cell repertoires in COVID-19. The CDR3 contains 13 residues. V gave up 4 bases and J gave up 5 bases, with 11 bases separating them. Looked up from germline, CDR1 is SGHDN and CDR2 is FVKESK. TCRdb's table, derived via immunoSEQ multiplex PCR, lists solely in-frame clones and lacks some. The data contain about 80,000 clones, roughly 79% of them singletons. The sequence was obtained from a human donor in a cohort sampled during active COVID-19. V usage is TRBV14 and J usage is TRBJ1-2, with D possibly matching TRBD1 (6 bases). Sequenced sample: peripheral blood. The CDR3 here is CASSPAGAYGYTF. The CDR3, as DNA: TGTGCCAGCAGCCCGGCGGGGGCGTATGGCTACACCTTC.